A single sample gave rise to the 13 T cell receptor beta chains below, sequenced in a study of vaccination effects on CD4 cells after COVID-19. ViraFEST expansion of antigen-specific CD4+ T cells with viral peptide pools preceded sequencing. Subsequent to roughly 9 days of culture, CD4+ T cells were isolated. Participants received two doses of either the BNT162b2 or mRNA-1273 vaccine. These receptors have no identified antigens. The table came from immunoSEQ multiplex PCR; TCRdb's copy has only in-frame clones and leaves some out. The table has tens of thousands of clones, just under 85% seen once; the top ten hold roughly 2%. The source material was CD4+ T cells from PBMCs cultured with HCoV-NL63 spike peptides, sampled after COVID-19 vaccination. These receptors were obtained from a human donor who received a COVID-19 vaccine. Some clones in this sample may be carry-over from other donors' samples.

This sequence joins TRBV18 and TRBJ2-1; D gene unclear. CDR3 length equals 13 residues. The V gene lost 1 base and the J gene lost 3 bases, with 4 bases spanning the gap. Germline loops: CDR1 KGHSH, CDR2 LQKENI. For the CDR3, the DNA is TGTGCCAGCTCACCACAGGGCTACAATGAGCAGTTCTTC. It translates to CASSPQGYNEQFF.

The rearrangement joins TRBV6-5 to TRBJ2-7; D is perhaps TRBD1 (5 bases). The CDR3 has 16 residues. V was trimmed by 0 bases and J by 1 base, leaving 13 bases between them. From germline, CDR1 is MNHEY and CDR2 SVGAGI. The CDR3 spells CASSYSSGHPSYEQYV. CDR3 DNA sequence: TGTGCCAGCAGTTACTCATCAGGGCACCCTTCCTACGAGCAGTACGTC.

V gene TRBV7-3 combines with J gene TRBJ2-2; D gene unclear. The CDR3 is made up of 14 amino acids. CDR1 SGHTA and CDR2 FQGTGA come from the germline V gene. The V gene lost 2 bases and the J gene lost 2 bases, with 6 bases spanning the gap. As DNA, the CDR3 is TGTGCCAGCAGCTTAGGACGAAACACCGGGGAGCTGTTTTTT. It specifies CASSLGRNTGELFF.

In this sample, this clone turned up a few times. The CDR3: CASGWSDQPQHF. Written as DNA, the CDR3 is TGTGCGAGTGGGTGGTCAGATCAGCCCCAGCATTTT. The chain carries TRBV7-9 and TRBJ1-5; D remains unclear. CDR1 is SEHNR and CDR2 is FQNEAQ in the germline V gene (reference sequence). CDR3 length: 12 residues.

J is TRBJ2-3 and V is TRBV9, with unresolved D. The CDR3 covers 14 residues. Germline CDR1 and CDR2: SGDLS and YYNGEE. V was cut by 3 bases and J by 4 bases, with 12 bases left in between. CDR3 region: CASSDPPPADTQYF. CDR3 DNA: TGTGCCAGCAGCGACCCTCCCCCCGCAGATACGCAGTATTTT.

This clone was detected only a few times. The chain uses TRBV3-1 (or the pseudogene TRBV3-2) and TRBJ2-1, with D possibly matching TRBD1 (5 bases). The V and J ends lost 0 bases and 15 bases respectively, with 15 bases between them. Germline CDR1 LGHDT, CDR2 YNNKEL (reference sequence). The CDR3 totals 13 residues. The CDR3 region has the DNA TGTGCCAGCAGCCAAGAGAGTAGGACATTCTTGTTCTTC. Amino acids: CASSQESRTFLFF.

This chain uses TRBV20-1 with TRBJ1-5; D may be TRBD1 (5 bases). The V gene lost 3 bases and the J gene lost 4 bases, with 13 bases spanning the gap. Germline V lookup: CDR1 DFQATT, CDR2 SNEGSKA (reference sequence). The CDR3 totals 14 residues. The CDR3 nucleotides read TGCAGTGCTAGTTACACAGGACAAAATCAGCCCCAGCATTTT. It translates to CSASYTGQNQPQHF.

Here the CDR3 DNA reads TGCGCCAGCAGCGCCAACCCCAGGGAGGGCTATGGCTACACCTTC. This gives the protein CASSANPREGYGYTF. V and J are TRBV5-1 and TRBJ1-2; possibly TRBD1 for D (5 bases). Trimming took off 4 bases at V and 4 bases at J, with 17 bases between the two ends. This CDR3 comprises 15 residues. Germline V gene sequence: CDR1 SGHRS, CDR2 YFSETQ.

This chain joins TRBV6-6 and TRBJ2-7, with a weak D call TRBD1 (5 bases). Trimming shortened V by 3 bases and J by 3 bases, and 9 bases separated the two germline ends. This CDR3 spans 13 amino acids. Germline CDR1 reads MNHNY; CDR2 reads SVGAGI (reference sequence). CDR3 in amino acids: CASSYTQGYEQYV. Written as DNA, the CDR3 is TGTGCCAGCAGTTATACCCAGGGCTACGAGCAGTACGTC.

The J gene is TRBJ2-1, the V gene TRBV11-2, with 12 nucleotides matching TRBD2. From germline, CDR1 is SGHAT and CDR2 FQNNGV. Trimming cost V 10 bases and J 0 bases; bases outside gene matches: 13. The CDR3 contains 18 residues. The CDR3 sequence: CATAASSGGVGSYNEQFF. The CDR3 region has the DNA TGTGCCACCGCTGCCTCTAGCGGGGGGGTCGGCTCCTACAATGAGCAGTTCTTC.

The chain uses TRBV6-5 and TRBJ2-7; TRBD1 agrees at 8 bases. V shed 10 bases and J 1 base; nucleotides not matched to a gene: 9. CDR1 and CDR2 (germline): MNHEY, SVGAGI. This CDR3 has 14 amino acids. The CDR3 DNA reads TGTGCCAACAGAGACAGGGGAGGTTCCTACGAGCAGTACGTC. Protein product: CANRDRGGSYEQYV.

The rearrangement links TRBV6-1 to TRBJ1-5; no clear D. Trimming removed 3 bases at V and 0 bases at J, with 6 bases between. In germline, CDR1 is MNHNS, CDR2 SASEGT. The CDR3 runs 14 residues. The CDR3 protein is CASSDHRSNQPQHF. CDR3 in DNA: TGTGCCAGCAGTGATCACCGTAGCAATCAGCCCCAGCATTTT.

The V call is TRBV6-5, the J call TRBJ2-7; 8 nucleotides align to TRBD1. Germline CDR1 is MNHEY and CDR2 is SVGAGI. This CDR3 comprises 13 residues. J gave up 6 bases and V 7 bases, and 8 bases lay outside the gene matches. In DNA, the CDR3 is TGTGCCAGCAATACAGGGGGGTTCGGCGAGCAGTACGTC. Amino acid sequence: CASNTGGFGEQYV.